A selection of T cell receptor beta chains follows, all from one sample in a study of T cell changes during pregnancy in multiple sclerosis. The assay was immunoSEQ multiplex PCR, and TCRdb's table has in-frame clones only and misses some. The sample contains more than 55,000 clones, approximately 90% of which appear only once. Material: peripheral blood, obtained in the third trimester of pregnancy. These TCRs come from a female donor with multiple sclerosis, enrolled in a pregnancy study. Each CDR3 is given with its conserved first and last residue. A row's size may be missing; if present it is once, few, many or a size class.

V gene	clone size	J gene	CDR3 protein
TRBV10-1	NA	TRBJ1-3	CASSLQGSGNTIYF
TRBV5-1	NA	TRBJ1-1	CASSLAQPGAEAFF
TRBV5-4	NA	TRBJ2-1	CASSPSGSSYNEQFF
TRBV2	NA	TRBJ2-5	CASSKEAGTSGSRETQYF
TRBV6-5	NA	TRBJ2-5	CASSSTGPETQYF
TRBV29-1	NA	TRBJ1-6	CSVEDQKAGVRNSPLHF
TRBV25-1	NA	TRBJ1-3	CASSEPSGNTIYF
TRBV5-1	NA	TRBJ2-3	CASGGTRTFSTDTQYF
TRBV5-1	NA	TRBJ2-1	CASSLPSGPYNEQFF
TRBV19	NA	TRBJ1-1	CASRRQGDTEAFF
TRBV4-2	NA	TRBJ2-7	CASSQSGTSAYEQYF
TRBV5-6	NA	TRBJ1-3	CASSLGRSGNTIYF
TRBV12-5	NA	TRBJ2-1	CASGLVLAGGGYNEQFF
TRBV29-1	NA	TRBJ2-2	CSVGQGAITGELFF
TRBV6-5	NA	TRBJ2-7	CASSYIRASSYEQYF
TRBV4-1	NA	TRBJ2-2	CASSPVPGQGAGELFF
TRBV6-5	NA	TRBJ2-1	CASSYWAGTSNEQFF
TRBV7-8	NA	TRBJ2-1	CASSFGREGNEQFF
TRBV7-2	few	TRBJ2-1	CASSLENSGRNEQFF
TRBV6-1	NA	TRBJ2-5	CASSWASGSGETQYF
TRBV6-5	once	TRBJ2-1	CASSYGGGSYNEQFF
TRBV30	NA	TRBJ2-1	CAWSEGRGSGRSIEQFF
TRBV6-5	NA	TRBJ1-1	CASSLRENTEAFF
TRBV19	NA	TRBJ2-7	CASSVGQGTTPYEQYF
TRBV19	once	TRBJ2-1	CASSSEGSSYNEQFF
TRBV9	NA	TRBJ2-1	CASSVESEGVTFYNEQFF
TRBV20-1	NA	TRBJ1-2	CSASSAGGYTF
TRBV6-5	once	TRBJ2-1	CASRTTGSGYNEQFF
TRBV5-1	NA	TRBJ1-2	CASSRGVLAGIGGYTF
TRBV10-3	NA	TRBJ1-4	CAISESTGANEKLFF
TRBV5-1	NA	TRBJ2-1	CASSTKGKKPDNEQFF
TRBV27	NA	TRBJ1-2	CASSLGTGIAYGYTF
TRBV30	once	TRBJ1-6	CAWSVLTGNSPLHF
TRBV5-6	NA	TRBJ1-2	CASSLDRATGYTF
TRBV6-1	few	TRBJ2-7	CASSVIPGQGVYEQYF
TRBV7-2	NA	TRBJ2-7	CASSFGLAGVYEQYF
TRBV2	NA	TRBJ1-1	CASSLLGQGMSTEAFF
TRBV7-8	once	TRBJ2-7	CASSLAGQGAYEQYF
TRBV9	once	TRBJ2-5	CASSVGWQGAETQYF